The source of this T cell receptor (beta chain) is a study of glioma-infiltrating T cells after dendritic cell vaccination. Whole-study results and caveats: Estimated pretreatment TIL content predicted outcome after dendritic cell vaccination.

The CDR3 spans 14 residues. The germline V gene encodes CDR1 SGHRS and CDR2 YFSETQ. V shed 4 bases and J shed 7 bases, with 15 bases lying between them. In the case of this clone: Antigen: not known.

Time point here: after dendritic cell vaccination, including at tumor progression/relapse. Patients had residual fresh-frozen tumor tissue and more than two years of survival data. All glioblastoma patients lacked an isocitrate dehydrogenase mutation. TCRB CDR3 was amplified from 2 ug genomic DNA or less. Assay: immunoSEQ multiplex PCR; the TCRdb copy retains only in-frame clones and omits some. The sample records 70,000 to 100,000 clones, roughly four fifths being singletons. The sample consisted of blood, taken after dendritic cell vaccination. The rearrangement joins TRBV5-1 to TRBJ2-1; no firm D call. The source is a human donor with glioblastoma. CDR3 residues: CASSRNGVSNEQFF. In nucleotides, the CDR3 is TGCGCCAGCAGCCGCAACGGAGTATCGAATGAGCAGTTCTTC.